This is a list of T cell receptor beta chains from one sample in a study of CD8 T cells in Susac syndrome. TCRdb ran MiXCR on the immunoSEQ multiplex PCR reads and lists one entry per CDR3 protein. The sample has around 130,000 distinct CDR3 sequences, about 95% seen once. The sample taken for sequencing was CD4+ T cells from PBMCs. These receptors were taken from a human donor with multiple sclerosis. Both conserved end residues are part of each CDR3. Each record gives: J gene, V gene, CDR3 length, CDR3 protein.

TRBJ1-2	TRBV29-1	11	CSVDRESGYTF
TRBJ1-1	TRBV5-1	14	CASSPRMGITEAFF
TRBJ1-5	TRBV7-2	13	CASSYYMRQPQHF
TRBJ1-1	TRBV7-3	14	CASSRNRGGSEAFF
TRBJ2-3	TRBV2	14	CASSVRSNTDTQYF
TRBJ2-4	TRBV6-8	14	CASSYVQDKNIQYF
TRBJ2-5	TRBV5-1	14	CASSPIKVPDPQYF
TRBJ1-5	TRBV18	17	CASSPPGGQGVYQPQHF
TRBJ2-1	TRBV18	14	CASSSGGTRAEQFF
TRBJ2-7	TRBV5-1	11	CASSDLGVQYF
TRBJ1-5	TRBV12-3/TRBV12-4	12	CASSTRYQPQHF
TRBJ2-1	TRBV6-5	16	CASSSPTSGRVREQFF
TRBJ2-7	TRBV18	13	CASSGQGKGEQYF
TRBJ1-1	TRBV19	13	CASKEGGDTEAFF
TRBJ1-1	TRBV9	14	CASSVQDRITEAFF
TRBJ1-1	TRBV7-2	14	CASSLKTGSTEAFF
TRBJ1-1	TRBV29-1	13	CSVSQALNTEAFF
TRBJ1-5	TRBV30	13	CAWSTHSNQPQHF
TRBJ2-7	TRBV29-1	14	CSVGSSGGTYEQYF
TRBJ2-1	TRBV27	12	CASSLTGTVKFF
TRBJ2-2	TRBV6-1	14	CASRDGPNTGELFF
TRBJ2-7	TRBV7-2	15	CASSLRTVGGDEQYF
TRBJ1-2	TRBV7-2	16	CASSLVGGRPNRGYTF
TRBJ2-3	TRBV6-1	14	CASSHGLGMDTQYF
TRBJ1-2	TRBV2	13	CASSGGPSRGYTF
TRBJ2-2	TRBV5-1	16	CASSPRQGGNTGELFF
TRBJ2-7	TRBV3-1	13	CASSKGRGYEQYF
TRBJ1-6	TRBV3-1	16	CASSHGSGGGSSPLHF
TRBJ2-3	TRBV20-1	17	CSASSPPGQRFTDTQYF
TRBJ2-2	TRBV30	14	CAWSVGAHTGELFF
TRBJ2-4	TRBV19	14	CASSIEGVTNIQYF
TRBJ2-2	TRBV5-6	16	CASSMTGTRYTGELFF
TRBJ2-7	TRBV7-2	12	CASSTGYYEQYF
TRBJ2-7	TRBV11-1	15	CASSLGQGARGEQYF
TRBJ2-5	TRBV27	13	CASSPPGRETQYF
TRBJ1-2	TRBV5-4	16	CASSIDRGGPSGGYTF
TRBJ2-7	TRBV2	13	CASTRTGGNEQYF
TRBJ2-2	TRBV5-1	13	CASSLAWAGELFF
TRBJ2-7	TRBV29-1	12	CSVREGAYEQYF
TRBJ2-7	TRBV6-6	14	CASIGGRGSYEQYF
TRBJ2-7	TRBV16	12	CATSGSTYEQYF
TRBJ2-1	TRBV20-1	14	CSASGGSSYNEQFF
TRBJ1-5	TRBV2	13	CASRGGLRQPQHF
TRBJ2-2	TRBV12-3/TRBV12-4	18	CASSLALGGVGDTGELFF
TRBJ2-5	TRBV6-5	14	CASNRGGYQETQYF
TRBJ1-1	TRBV7-9	15	CASSGRGGRRTEAFF
TRBJ2-3	TRBV4-3	14	CASSPTGTSEAQYF
TRBJ2-3	TRBV30	16	CAWSGSRDSGTDTQYF
TRBJ1-6	TRBV20-1	15	CSANPQSSYNSPLHF
TRBJ2-7	TRBV15	13	CATSGGPRGEQYF
TRBJ2-2	TRBV5-1	14	CASTRGAPSGELFF
TRBJ2-7	TRBV7-8	15	CASSSGRTAAYEQYF
TRBJ2-7	TRBV12-3/TRBV12-4	14	CASRKGGGSYEQYF
TRBJ2-1	TRBV7-2	17	CASSSGLLMSSYNEQFF
TRBJ1-1	TRBV20-1	13	CSARSGANTEAFF
TRBJ2-1	TRBV29-1	11	CSVERVHEQFF
TRBJ1-2	TRBV12-3/TRBV12-4	15	CASSTLKRGFSGYTF
TRBJ2-5	TRBV20-1	16	CSARVLSGGARETQYF
TRBJ1-2	TRBV9	13	CASSPSGTSGYTF
TRBJ1-3	TRBV4-3	16	CASSQAAGASGNTIYF